Listed below are T cell receptor beta chains from one sample, sequenced in a study of blood T cells in healthy people across ages. A single record per CDR3 protein comes from TCRdb applying MiXCR to the 5' RACE reads. The data contain under 850,000 distinct CDR3 sequences, about 36% of them singletons. The sample was blood. The source of these receptors is a man aged 18 to 30 in good health. CDR3s include the opening cysteine and the closing phenylalanine or tryptophan. D genes are given only for firm matches. A row's size may be missing; if present it is once, few, many or a size class.

d_call j_call clone_size v_call cdr3_aa cdr3_nt
NA TRBJ1-1 NA TRBV11-1 CASRPFNTEAFF TGTGCCAGCAGACCGTTCAACACTGAAGCTTTCTTT
NA TRBJ1-1 few TRBV25-1 CASRDPRPPAEAFF TGTGCCAGCAGGGACCCTCGACCTCCAGCTGAAGCTTTCTTT
TRBD2 TRBJ2-3 few TRBV6-6 CASSYSGASGTDTQYF TGTGCCAGCAGTTACTCCGGGGCTAGCGGGACAGATACGCAGTATTTT
NA TRBJ2-5 NA TRBV14 CASSQVLTQETQYF TGTGCCAGCAGCCAAGTGCTGACACAAGAGACCCAGTACTTC
TRBD1 TRBJ2-3 NA TRBV7-9 CASSPGQGDADTQYF TGTGCCAGCAGCCCAGGACAGGGGGACGCGGATACGCAGTATTTT
NA TRBJ2-3 few TRBV20-1 CSAQASRGPTDTQYF TGCAGTGCACAGGCCTCCAGGGGACCCACAGATACGCAGTATTTT
TRBD2 TRBJ2-1 many TRBV10-3 CAISESLAGGPHEQFF TGTGCCATCAGTGAGTCGCTAGCGGGGGGCCCCCATGAGCAGTTCTTC
TRBD1 TRBJ2-1 NA TRBV20-1 CSARGTGLYEQFF TGCAGTGCTAGGGGGACAGGGTTATATGAGCAGTTCTTC
TRBD2 TRBJ2-5 NA TRBV2 CASIKAGGHRETQYF TGTGCCAGCATAAAAGCGGGGGGGCATCGAGAGACCCAGTACTTC
TRBD2 TRBJ2-1 NA TRBV20-1 CSAQTGLRTSGYNEQFF TGCAGTGCCCAAACAGGCCTAAGGACTAGCGGGTACAATGAGCAGTTCTTC
NA TRBJ1-6 NA TRBV14 CASSQATLSYNSPLHF TGTGCCAGCAGCCAAGCTACCCTCTCCTATAATTCACCCCTCCACTTT
NA TRBJ2-1 NA TRBV20-1 CSATWTSGDEQFF TGCAGTGCTACTTGGACATCTGGCGATGAGCAGTTCTTC
NA TRBJ1-4 few TRBV12-3/TRBV12-4 CASRSGREKLFF TGTGCCAGCAGATCGGGACGAGAAAAACTGTTTTTT
TRBD1 TRBJ1-2 many TRBV4-1 CASSQPGTGSYGYTF TGCGCCAGCAGCCAACCCGGGACAGGGTCCTATGGCTACACCTTC
TRBD1 TRBJ2-5 few TRBV4-3 CASSQEWAGGMQYF TGCGCCAGCAGCCAAGAATGGGCAGGGGGCATGCAGTACTTC
NA TRBJ2-1 many TRBV5-1 CASSLGQETKERYNEQFF TGCGCCAGCAGCTTGGGACAGGAAACAAAGGAAAGATACAATGAGCAGTTCTTC
NA TRBJ2-1 few TRBV5-6 CASSEESSRCEQFF TGTGCCAGCTCGGAGGAAAGCTCCCGATGTGAGCAGTTCTTC
NA TRBJ1-1 few TRBV4-2 CASSQVGREGTEAFF TGTGCCAGCAGCCAAGTCGGAAGGGAGGGCACTGAAGCTTTCTTT
NA TRBJ2-5 NA TRBV5-1 CASSLGSRVQETQYF TGCGCCAGCAGCTTGGGTTCGAGGGTACAAGAGACCCAGTACTTC
NA TRBJ1-2 few TRBV12-3/TRBV12-4 CATGDGSLYGYTF TGTGCAACCGGGGACGGCTCCCTCTATGGCTACACCTTC
TRBD1 TRBJ2-7 NA TRBV5-6 CASRAFGGQGYYNERYF TGTGCCAGCCGAGCTTTCGGGGGACAGGGGTACTACAATGAGCGGTACTTC
NA TRBJ2-1 NA TRBV7-9 CASTYQGGANEQFF TGTGCCAGCACATATCAAGGGGGGGCGAATGAGCAGTTCTTC
NA TRBJ2-1 NA TRBV20-1 CSASAGYDEQFF TGCAGTGCTAGTGCCGGATACGATGAGCAGTTCTTC
NA TRBJ2-1 NA TRBV6-1 CASSPRTDSCNEQFF TGTGCCAGCAGTCCTCGGACAGATTCCTGCAATGAGCAGTTCTTC
TRBD2 TRBJ2-4 NA TRBV6-2/TRBV6-3 CASSYLSRPSGGNFLSKNIQYF TGTGCCAGCAGTTACTTGTCCCGGCCTAGCGGGGGTAACTTCTTGTCCAAAAACATTCAGTACTTC
NA TRBJ2-1 many TRBV12-3/TRBV12-4 CASRPLTSRSLRSYNEQFF TGTGCCAGCAGACCCCTCACTAGCCGTTCTCTCCGCTCCTACAATGAGCAGTTCTTC
NA TRBJ1-1 many TRBV20-1 CSARGNTEAFF TGCAGTGCTAGAGGGAACACTGAAGCTTTCTTT
TRBD1 TRBJ1-1 NA TRBV12-3/TRBV12-4 CASSFQGANEAFF TGTGCCAGCAGTTTCCAGGGGGCGAATGAAGCTTTCTTT
NA TRBJ2-3 NA TRBV5-6 CASSSNPDTQYF TGTGCCAGCAGCTCAAATCCAGATACGCAGTATTTT
NA TRBJ1-6 few TRBV6-6 CASSQGTKGGTLHF TGTGCCAGCAGCCAAGGGACGAAAGGTGGGACCCTCCACTTT
NA TRBJ2-2 NA TRBV28 CASSPWGTGELFF TGTGCCAGCAGTCCCTGGGGCACCGGGGAGCTGTTTTTT
TRBD1 TRBJ1-2 NA TRBV9 CASSVVETGVGYTF TGTGCCAGCAGCGTAGTTGAGACAGGGGTCGGCTACACCTTC
NA TRBJ2-7 few TRBV9 CASSRESSYEQYF TGTGCCAGCAGCCGGGAGTCTTCCTACGAGCAGTACTTC
NA TRBJ2-3 many TRBV5-1 CASSSGTVTDTQYF TGTGCCAGCAGTTCAGGGACCGTCACAGATACGCAGTATTTT
NA TRBJ1-5 NA TRBV9 CASSPGTGDNQPQHF TGTGCCAGCAGCCCCGGGACGGGGGACAATCAGCCCCAGCATTTT